This T cell receptor beta chain was sequenced in a study of T-cell reconstitution after alpha-beta-depleted transplantation in children. This clonotype was seen many times. Preparing the TCRbeta library involved the use of unique molecular identifiers. TCRdb re-derived calls from the PCR reads in MiXCR, one entry per CDR3 protein. The sample contains 640,000 or so distinct CDR3 sequences, around 16% of which appear only once. The sample consisted of PBMCs from the stem cell graft donor, taken from the stem cell graft. This clonotype was sampled from a human donor who donated a stem cell graft to a child with acute myeloid leukemia.

CDR3 in DNA: TGCAGTGCTAGAGATCAGGGGAAGAGCTCCTACGAGCAGTACTTC. This codes for CSARDQGKSSYEQYF. The chain combines TRBV20-1 with TRBJ2-7, with D perhaps matching TRBD1 (6 bases). CDR1 is DFQATT, CDR2 SNEGSKA, per germline (reference sequence). This CDR3 is 15 amino acids long. Trimming took off 0 bases at V and 0 bases at J, with 12 bases between the two ends.